These T cell receptor beta chains were read from a single sample in a study of beta chain features in type 1 diabetes. Profiling relied on immunoSEQ multiplex PCR, and the TCRdb table lists in-frame clones only, not all of them. The data contain over 700,000 clones, roughly 16% of them singletons. Sequenced sample: naive CD4+ T cells from blood. The receptors here all came from a woman younger than 30 in good health. CDR3s include the opening cysteine and the closing phenylalanine or tryptophan. D genes are given only for firm matches. Size tells how often a clone was seen (once, few, many) or the class of an expanded clone, and some rows leave it out.

j_call: TRBJ2-3
v_call: TRBV7-3
clone_size: NA
d_call: TRBD2
cdr3_nt: TGTGCCAGCAGCTTGGGACTAGCTCGAAGCACAGATACGCAGTATTTT
cdr3_aa: CASSLGLARSTDTQYF

j_call: TRBJ2-3
v_call: TRBV6-5
clone_size: NA
d_call: TRBD1
cdr3_nt: TGTGCCAGCAGGTACAGGGGTACAGATACGCAGTATTTT
cdr3_aa: CASRYRGTDTQYF

j_call: TRBJ1-1
v_call: TRBV12-5
clone_size: NA
d_call: NA
cdr3_nt: TGTGCTAGTGGTTTGGGAGGGGCGGGCACTGAAGCTTTCTTT
cdr3_aa: CASGLGGAGTEAFF

j_call: TRBJ2-6
v_call: TRBV5-1
clone_size: NA
d_call: NA
cdr3_nt: TGCGCCAGCAGCCCCGACTACTCTGGGGCCAACGTCCTGACTTTC
cdr3_aa: CASSPDYSGANVLTF

j_call: TRBJ2-6
v_call: TRBV5-4
clone_size: NA
d_call: NA
cdr3_nt: TGTGCCAGCAGCTCTCAGCGCTCTGGGGCCAACGTCCTGACTTTC
cdr3_aa: CASSSQRSGANVLTF

j_call: TRBJ1-3
v_call: TRBV7-2
clone_size: NA
d_call: TRBD1
cdr3_nt: TGTGCCAGCAGCCCCGACAGGGCCGGAAACACCATATATTTT
cdr3_aa: CASSPDRAGNTIYF

j_call: TRBJ2-1
v_call: TRBV18
clone_size: NA
d_call: TRBD2
cdr3_nt: TGTGCCAGCTCACCAAGTCCTAGCGGGAGGGGTGAGCAGTTCTTC
cdr3_aa: CASSPSPSGRGEQFF

j_call: TRBJ1-1
v_call: TRBV5-6
clone_size: few
d_call: NA
cdr3_nt: TGTGCCAGCAGCTTTGGACAGATGAACACTGAAGCTTTCTTT
cdr3_aa: CASSFGQMNTEAFF

j_call: TRBJ2-3
v_call: TRBV2
clone_size: NA
d_call: TRBD2
cdr3_nt: TGTGCCAGCAGGGGGCTTAGCGGGAGACGCACAGATACGCAGTATTTT
cdr3_aa: CASRGLSGRRTDTQYF

j_call: TRBJ2-1
v_call: TRBV19
clone_size: few
d_call: NA
cdr3_nt: TGTGCCAGTAGCGGACTGGAACCGAGCTCCTACAATGAGCAGTTCTTC
cdr3_aa: CASSGLEPSSYNEQFF

j_call: TRBJ1-3
v_call: TRBV2
clone_size: NA
d_call: NA
cdr3_nt: TGTGCCAGCAGAGGGGTTAGCTCTGGAAACACCATATATTTT
cdr3_aa: CASRGVSSGNTIYF

j_call: TRBJ2-2
v_call: TRBV5-4
clone_size: NA
d_call: TRBD1
cdr3_nt: TGTGCCAGCAGCCAAGACCCGGGACAGGGAGGGGTCATCGGGGAGCTGTTTTTT
cdr3_aa: CASSQDPGQGGVIGELFF

j_call: TRBJ2-5
v_call: TRBV7-3
clone_size: NA
d_call: TRBD1
cdr3_nt: TGTGCCAGCAGCTTAAAGGGGGACAGAGAGACCCAGTACTTC
cdr3_aa: CASSLKGDRETQYF

j_call: TRBJ2-7
v_call: TRBV6-6
clone_size: NA
d_call: NA
cdr3_nt: TGTGCCAGCAGTTACGCGACTCAAACCTACGAGCAGTACTTC
cdr3_aa: CASSYATQTYEQYF

j_call: TRBJ2-2
v_call: TRBV5-4
clone_size: NA
d_call: NA
cdr3_nt: TGTGCCAGCAGCTTGGAGGGACACACCGGGGAGCTGTTTTTT
cdr3_aa: CASSLEGHTGELFF

j_call: TRBJ1-4
v_call: TRBV4-3
clone_size: few
d_call: NA
cdr3_nt: TGCGCCAGCAGCCTGATGGGAAATAGAGCAACTAATGAAAAACTGTTTTTT
cdr3_aa: CASSLMGNRATNEKLFF

j_call: TRBJ1-1
v_call: TRBV9
clone_size: NA
d_call: NA
cdr3_nt: TGTGCCAGCAGCAACCAGCAAAACACTGAAGCTTTCTTT
cdr3_aa: CASSNQQNTEAFF

j_call: TRBJ2-7
v_call: TRBV4-2
clone_size: NA
d_call: NA
cdr3_nt: TGTGCCAGCAGCCAGACCGGGACATCCTCCTACGAGCAGTACTTC
cdr3_aa: CASSQTGTSSYEQYF

j_call: TRBJ2-3
v_call: TRBV5-6
clone_size: few
d_call: NA
cdr3_nt: TGTGCCAGCAGCTTAAAGGGAACCACAGATACGCAGTATTTT
cdr3_aa: CASSLKGTTDTQYF

j_call: TRBJ1-2
v_call: TRBV6-1
clone_size: few
d_call: NA
cdr3_nt: TGTGCCAGCAGTGACTACAGCTACTATGGCTACACCTTC
cdr3_aa: CASSDYSYYGYTF

j_call: TRBJ2-7
v_call: TRBV27
clone_size: few
d_call: NA
cdr3_nt: TGTGCCAGCAGCGAAGCAGGGTCCTACGAGCAGTACTTC
cdr3_aa: CASSEAGSYEQYF

j_call: TRBJ2-3
v_call: TRBV27
clone_size: NA
d_call: TRBD2
cdr3_nt: TGTGCCAGCGGGGCGGGAGGTATCCGAACAGATACGCAGTATTTT
cdr3_aa: CASGAGGIRTDTQYF

j_call: TRBJ2-2
v_call: TRBV5-1
clone_size: few
d_call: NA
cdr3_nt: TGCGCCAGCAGCTTGTCAGGCAGGGATACCGGGGAGCTGTTTTTT
cdr3_aa: CASSLSGRDTGELFF

j_call: TRBJ1-1
v_call: TRBV5-1
clone_size: NA
d_call: NA
cdr3_nt: TGCGCCAGCAGGACGGGTCCAAACACTGAAGCTTTCTTT
cdr3_aa: CASRTGPNTEAFF

j_call: TRBJ2-1
v_call: TRBV20-1
clone_size: NA
d_call: NA
cdr3_nt: TGCAGTGCTAGAGACCGGGTCCGGCAGTTCTTC
cdr3_aa: CSARDRVRQFF

j_call: TRBJ2-7
v_call: TRBV25-1
clone_size: NA
d_call: TRBD1
cdr3_nt: TGTGCCAGCGGAAAGACAGGGTGGTACGAGCAGTACTTC
cdr3_aa: CASGKTGWYEQYF

j_call: TRBJ1-4
v_call: TRBV7-2
clone_size: NA
d_call: TRBD1
cdr3_nt: TGTGCCAGCAGCTTAACCGGGACAGGGGGTGAAAAACTGTTTTTT
cdr3_aa: CASSLTGTGGEKLFF

j_call: TRBJ2-7
v_call: TRBV28
clone_size: NA
d_call: TRBD1
cdr3_nt: TGTGCCAGCAGTCCGGGACAGTCTTACGAGCAGTACTTC
cdr3_aa: CASSPGQSYEQYF

j_call: TRBJ2-5
v_call: TRBV5-1
clone_size: NA
d_call: NA
cdr3_nt: TGCGCCAGCAGCTCGACAGGACAGAAAGAGACCCAGTACTTC
cdr3_aa: CASSSTGQKETQYF

j_call: TRBJ2-1
v_call: TRBV2
clone_size: few
d_call: TRBD2
cdr3_nt: TGTGCCAGCAGTGAAAGACTAGCGGGAGCCGGGCATCCTGAGCAGTTCTTC
cdr3_aa: CASSERLAGAGHPEQFF

j_call: TRBJ2-1
v_call: TRBV28
clone_size: NA
d_call: NA
cdr3_nt: TGTGCCAGCAGTCCAAGAAGCTCCTACAATGAGCAGTTCTTC
cdr3_aa: CASSPRSSYNEQFF

j_call: TRBJ2-1
v_call: TRBV7-2
clone_size: few
d_call: NA
cdr3_nt: TGTGCCAGCAGCTTAGTAGGACTAGAGCAGTTCTTC
cdr3_aa: CASSLVGLEQFF

j_call: TRBJ1-4
v_call: TRBV7-8
clone_size: few
d_call: TRBD1
cdr3_nt: TGTGCCAGCAGCCGCTCACGGGACAGGGGAAATGAAAAACTGTTTTTT
cdr3_aa: CASSRSRDRGNEKLFF

j_call: TRBJ2-2
v_call: TRBV7-9
clone_size: few
d_call: NA
cdr3_nt: TGTGCCAGCAGCCCTGACTGGCGTTTGGGGGAGCTGTTTTTT
cdr3_aa: CASSPDWRLGELFF

j_call: TRBJ2-7
v_call: TRBV25-1
clone_size: few
d_call: NA
cdr3_nt: TGTGCCAGCAGTGGTATCTACGAGCAGTACTTC
cdr3_aa: CASSGIYEQYF

j_call: TRBJ2-7
v_call: TRBV10-3
clone_size: NA
d_call: NA
cdr3_nt: TGTGCCATCACAGGGGACTCTTCCTACGAGCAGTACTTC
cdr3_aa: CAITGDSSYEQYF

j_call: TRBJ2-1
v_call: TRBV11-2
clone_size: NA
d_call: NA
cdr3_nt: TGTGCCAGCACCACTATCCAGGGGCAGGCGCTATACAATGAGCAGTTCTTC
cdr3_aa: CASTTIQGQALYNEQFF

j_call: TRBJ2-5
v_call: TRBV2
clone_size: few
d_call: NA
cdr3_nt: TGTGCCAGCAGTGAACCGGAGACCCAGTACTTC
cdr3_aa: CASSEPETQYF

j_call: TRBJ2-4
v_call: TRBV18
clone_size: NA
d_call: NA
cdr3_nt: TGTGCCAGCTCTCCAAAAGGGACTTACCAAAACATTCAGTACTTC
cdr3_aa: CASSPKGTYQNIQYF

j_call: TRBJ2-2
v_call: TRBV6-5
clone_size: NA
d_call: NA
cdr3_nt: TGTGCCAGCAGTTGGGGTCAGAACACCGGGGAGCTGTTTTTT
cdr3_aa: CASSWGQNTGELFF

j_call: TRBJ2-2
v_call: TRBV5-6
clone_size: NA
d_call: NA
cdr3_nt: TGTGTATCGGCGAAGGTGTACACCGGGGAGCTGTTTTTT
cdr3_aa: CVSAKVYTGELFF

j_call: TRBJ1-1
v_call: TRBV5-1
clone_size: few
d_call: NA
cdr3_nt: TGCGCCAGCAGCTCTCCGACCGGACCCTTGAACACTGAAGCTTTCTTT
cdr3_aa: CASSSPTGPLNTEAFF

j_call: TRBJ2-7
v_call: TRBV29-1
clone_size: few
d_call: NA
cdr3_nt: TGCAGCGTTGAAGGGGGAGTGGGCGAGCAGTACTTC
cdr3_aa: CSVEGGVGEQYF

j_call: TRBJ1-3
v_call: TRBV18
clone_size: NA
d_call: TRBD1
cdr3_nt: TGTGCCAGCTCACCACTTGAGACAGGGTTCTCCGGAAACACCATATATTTT
cdr3_aa: CASSPLETGFSGNTIYF

j_call: TRBJ2-1
v_call: TRBV7-3
clone_size: NA
d_call: NA
cdr3_nt: TGTGCCAGCAGCCAGGGGCCTTCGGCTTACAATGAGCAGTTCTTC
cdr3_aa: CASSQGPSAYNEQFF

j_call: TRBJ2-7
v_call: TRBV5-6
clone_size: NA
d_call: NA
cdr3_nt: TGTGCCAGCAGCACGCGACACACGATGAACTCCTACGAGCAGTACTTC
cdr3_aa: CASSTRHTMNSYEQYF

j_call: TRBJ1-2
v_call: TRBV20-1
clone_size: NA
d_call: NA
cdr3_nt: TGCAGTGCTAGACAGGACGGCTACACCTTC
cdr3_aa: CSARQDGYTF

j_call: TRBJ2-7
v_call: TRBV7-9
clone_size: few
d_call: TRBD1
cdr3_nt: TGTGCCAGCAGCCGACCCCCCCGGGACAGGATCTACGAGCAGTACTTC
cdr3_aa: CASSRPPRDRIYEQYF

j_call: TRBJ2-7
v_call: TRBV5-4
clone_size: NA
d_call: TRBD2
cdr3_nt: TGTGCCAGCAGCTTGATCACTAGCGGGAGGGAGCAGTACTTC
cdr3_aa: CASSLITSGREQYF

j_call: TRBJ1-2
v_call: TRBV4-2
clone_size: NA
d_call: NA
cdr3_nt: TGTGCCAGCAGCCCCGACAGATTTGGCTACACCTTC
cdr3_aa: CASSPDRFGYTF

j_call: TRBJ2-6
v_call: TRBV10-3
clone_size: few
d_call: NA
cdr3_nt: TGTGCCATCAGTGAGTCCAGGACATCGAATCCCAACTCTGGGGCCAACGTCCTGACTTTC
cdr3_aa: CAISESRTSNPNSGANVLTF